This entry is about one TCR beta chain. Its antigen remains unknown. CD4+ cells were split into CD45RA+ naive and CD45RA-negative memory subsets. Genomic DNA per cell subset filled all wells of several immunoSEQ plates. Here immunoSEQ multiplex PCR was the method, and the copy in TCRdb shows in-frame clones only, minus some. This sample has 2,500,000 or so clones, with about 90% found just once. These data belong to a study of shared clonotypes between healthy human individuals. Study-level findings and limits: When naive CD4 clonotypes were compared across a few donors, approximately 5% were shared. Specimens sampled were limited to blood, with tissue repertoires likely differing.

Source material: naive CD4+ T cells from PBMCs. This sample's subset: CD45RA+ positively selected. This clonotype was sampled from a man aged 18 to 30 in good health. Some clones in this sample may be carry-over from other donors' samples.

As DNA, the CDR3 is TGTGCCAGCAGTGGAGGGTTGTACACCGGGGAGCTGTTTTTT. The encoded protein is CASSGGLYTGELFF. The chain has TRBV6-1 and TRBJ2-2; D perhaps matches TRBD2 (5 bases). The CDR3 length is 14 residues. V lost 4 bases, J lost 3 bases, and 9 bases lay in between. Germline CDR1 and CDR2: MNHNS and SASEGT.